The entry that follows covers one T cell receptor beta chain sequence. What it binds is unknown. The data derive from a study of T-cell memory formation after mild COVID-19. Study conclusions and caveats: Confirmation was lacking for SARS-CoV-2 specificity of second-wave clones that peaked on day 37. Cross-reactive memory apparently joined, as some responding clones appeared in pre-infection memory. A second wave expanding day 15 to 37 was CD4+-biased; contracting clones were balanced.

This CDR3 is built from 16 residues. The V segment lost 7 bases and the J segment 0 bases; nucleotides outside the gene matches: 7. TCRdb analysed the 5' RACE reads with MiXCR anew, one entry per CDR3 protein. The top ten hold 20% to 25% of the sample, which has hundreds of thousands of distinct CDR3 sequences, over 15% seen once. The TCR originated in a man younger than 35 who had mild COVID-19 (a few samples of this study predate the infection). Cell type and time point are not known. The chain carries TRBV12-3 or TRBV12-4 and TRBJ2-2, with TRBD2 identical over 8 bases. The sequenced material came from PBMCs or a T cell subset sorted from them (not recorded which). The CDR3 region has the DNA TGTGCCAGCACTACCCCAGCGGGGGCGAACACCGGGGAGCTGTTTTTT. Protein: CASTTPAGANTGELFF.